This T cell receptor (beta chain) was obtained from a study of T cell repertoires in cytomegalovirus infection (dated by TCRdb to the late 2010s). About the study as a whole: Peptide stimulations targeted recently identified HLA-C-restricted CMV epitopes, whose presentation resists viral immunomodulation, together with well-studied HLA-B-restricted epitopes. Donor HLA type was relevant to the analysis, as public TCR beta signatures indicated carriage of CMV infection together with the matching HLA type.

Sequencing took place on an Illumina HiSeq 1500. The raw public data were reprocessed by TCRdb itself: fastp quality trimming at Q25, MiXCR clonotype calling, in-frame beta chains only. Rows are unified per CDR3 protein, each entry keeping the most common DNA and genes. The sample has a few hundred thousand distinct CDR3 sequences on record, about 28% of them singletons. The ten largest clonotypes hold 20% of the sample. Reading from cysteine to phenylalanine, the CDR3 counts 16 amino acids. Just the 48-base CDR3 DNA is kept, in frame starting at base 1. Taken from the germline V gene (reference sequence), the CDR1 and CDR2 loops are MNHEY and SMNVEV. Trimming takes 5 bases off V and 3 bases off J; junction bases not matched to a gene: 10. The sample's treatment or condition label, in plain terms: in vitro stimulation with specific CMV peptide epitopes to enrich CMV-specific T cells. The investigation overall reported the following: In the ex vivo response, HLA-C-restricted CMV-specific TCR beta clonotypes were dominant, and in two of eight donors the single most frequent clonotype came from this HLA-C-restricted group. Carriers of CMV infection plus the relevant HLA type were discriminated by the cumulative frequency of public TCR beta family members in the study cohort and in an independent roughly 340-donor cohort.

Details on this clonotype: What this receptor recognizes is not known. Base qualities are not recorded, but no much larger clone differs from it by a single base.

The specimen comprised cultured PBMCs, sampled from culture after CMV antigen stimulation. The TCR comes from a human donor in good health (CMV status not recorded). Some clones in this sample may be carry-over from other donors' samples. The receptor chain draws on TRBV27 and TRBJ1-5, with 7 central nucleotides matching TRBD1. The CDR3 protein is CASSPSTGQLNQPQHF. The DNA sequence is TGTGCCAGCAGTCCATCGACGGGACAGCTCAATCAGCCCCAGCATTTT.